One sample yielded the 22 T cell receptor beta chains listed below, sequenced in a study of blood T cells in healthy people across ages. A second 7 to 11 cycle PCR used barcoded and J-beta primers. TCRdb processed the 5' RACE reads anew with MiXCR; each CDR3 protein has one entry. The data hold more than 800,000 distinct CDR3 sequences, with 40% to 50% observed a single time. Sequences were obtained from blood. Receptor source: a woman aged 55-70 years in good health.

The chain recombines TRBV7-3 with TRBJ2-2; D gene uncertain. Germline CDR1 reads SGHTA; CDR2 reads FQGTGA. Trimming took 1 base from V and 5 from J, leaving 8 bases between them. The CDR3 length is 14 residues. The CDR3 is CASSLKVPTGELFF. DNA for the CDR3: TGTGCCAGCAGCTTAAAGGTTCCTACCGGGGAGCTGTTTTTT.

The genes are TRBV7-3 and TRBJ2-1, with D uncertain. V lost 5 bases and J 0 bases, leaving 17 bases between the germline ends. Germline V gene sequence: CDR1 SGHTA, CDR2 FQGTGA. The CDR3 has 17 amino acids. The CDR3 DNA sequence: TGTGCCAGCAGCCCATTCCGTGGCCCGAGCTCCTACAATGAGCAGTTCTTC. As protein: CASSPFRGPSSYNEQFF.

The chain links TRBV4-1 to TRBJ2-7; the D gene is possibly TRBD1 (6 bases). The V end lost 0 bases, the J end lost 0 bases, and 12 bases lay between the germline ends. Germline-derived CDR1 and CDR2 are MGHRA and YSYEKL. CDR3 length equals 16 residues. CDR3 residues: CASSQERPGDSYEQYF. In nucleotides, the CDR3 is TGCGCCAGCAGCCAAGAGCGCCCAGGGGACTCCTACGAGCAGTACTTC.

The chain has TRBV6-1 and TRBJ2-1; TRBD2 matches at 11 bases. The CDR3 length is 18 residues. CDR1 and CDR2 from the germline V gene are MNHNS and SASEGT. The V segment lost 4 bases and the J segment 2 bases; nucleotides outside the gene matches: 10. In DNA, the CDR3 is TGTGCCAGCAGTGCCGGGACTAGCGGCCCAGCCACCTACAATGAGCAGTTCTTC. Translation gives CASSAGTSGPATYNEQFF.

The CDR3, as DNA: TGTGCCAGCAGCATGGGGCTGGGGAGTTACAATGAGCAGTTCTTC. Translation gives CASSMGLGSYNEQFF. The gene calls are TRBV7-2 and TRBJ2-1; either TRBD1 or TRBD2 may supply D (5 bases each). Germline loops: CDR1 SGHTA, CDR2 FQGNSA. CDR3 length: 15 residues. V gave up 5 bases and J gave up 4 bases, with 15 bases separating them.

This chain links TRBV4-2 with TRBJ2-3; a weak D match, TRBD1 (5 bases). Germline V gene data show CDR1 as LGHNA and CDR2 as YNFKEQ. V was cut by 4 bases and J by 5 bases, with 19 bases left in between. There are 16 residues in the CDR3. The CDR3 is CASSPYGQGEKDTQYF. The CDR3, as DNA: TGTGCCAGCAGCCCCTATGGGCAGGGTGAGAAAGATACGCAGTATTTT.

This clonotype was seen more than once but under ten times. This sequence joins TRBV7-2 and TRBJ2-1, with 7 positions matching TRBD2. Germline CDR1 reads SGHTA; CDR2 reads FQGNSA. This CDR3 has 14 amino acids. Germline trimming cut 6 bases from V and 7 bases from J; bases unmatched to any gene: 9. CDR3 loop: CASSVARLANEQFF. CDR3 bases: TGTGCCAGCAGTGTAGCCCGACTAGCAAATGAGCAGTTCTTC.

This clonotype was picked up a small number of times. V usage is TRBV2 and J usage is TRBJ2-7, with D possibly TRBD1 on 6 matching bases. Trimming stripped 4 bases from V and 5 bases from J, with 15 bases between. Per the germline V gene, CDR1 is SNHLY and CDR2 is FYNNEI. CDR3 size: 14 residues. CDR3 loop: CASSGSRGRNEQYF. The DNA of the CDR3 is TGTGCCAGCAGTGGGTCCAGGGGACGTAACGAGCAGTACTTC. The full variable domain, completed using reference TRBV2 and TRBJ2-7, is EPEVTQTPSHQVTQMGQEVILRCVPISNHLYFYWYRQILGQKVEFLVSFYNNEISEKSEIFDDQFSVERPDGSNFTLKIRSTKLEDSAMYFCASSGSRGRNEQYFGPGTRLTVT.

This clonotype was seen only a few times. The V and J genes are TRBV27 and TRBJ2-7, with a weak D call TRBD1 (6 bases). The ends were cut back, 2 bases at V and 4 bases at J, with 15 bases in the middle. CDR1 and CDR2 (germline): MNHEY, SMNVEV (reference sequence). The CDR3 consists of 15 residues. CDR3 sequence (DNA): TGTGCCAGCAGTTTAACAGGGACCACTCTGTACGAGCAGTACTTC. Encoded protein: CASSLTGTTLYEQYF.

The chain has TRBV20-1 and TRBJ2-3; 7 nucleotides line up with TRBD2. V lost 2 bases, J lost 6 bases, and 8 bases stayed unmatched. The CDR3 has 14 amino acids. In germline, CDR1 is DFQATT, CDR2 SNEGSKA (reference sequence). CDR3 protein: CSARKAGATDTQYF. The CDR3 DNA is TGCAGTGCTAGAAAGGCGGGAGCCACGGATACGCAGTATTTT.

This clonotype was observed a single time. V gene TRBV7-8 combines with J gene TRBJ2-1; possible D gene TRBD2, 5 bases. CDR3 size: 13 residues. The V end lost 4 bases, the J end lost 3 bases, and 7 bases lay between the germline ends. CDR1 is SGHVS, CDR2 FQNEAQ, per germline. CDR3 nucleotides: TGTGCCAGCAGCTCCGGGAACTACAATGAGCAGTTCTTC. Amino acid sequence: CASSSGNYNEQFF.

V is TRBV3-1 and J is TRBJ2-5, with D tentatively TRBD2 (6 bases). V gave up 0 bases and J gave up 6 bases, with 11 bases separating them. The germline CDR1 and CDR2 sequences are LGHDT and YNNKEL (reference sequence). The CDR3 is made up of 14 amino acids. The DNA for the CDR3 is TGTGCCAGCAGCCAAGAAACCGGGAGCAAGACCCAGTACTTC. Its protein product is CASSQETGSKTQYF.

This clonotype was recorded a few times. The DNA of the CDR3 is TGTGCCAGCAGCGGGACAGGGGGCGTCAAAAACATTCAGTACTTC. It translates to CASSGTGGVKNIQYF. V gene TRBV28 combines with J gene TRBJ2-4; TRBD1 agrees at 12 bases. CDR3 size: 15 residues. The V segment lost 6 bases and the J segment 3 bases; nucleotides outside the gene matches: 3. Germline V gives CDR1 MDHEN, CDR2 SYDVKM. The complete variable domain, with remaining parts taken from reference TRBV28 and TRBJ2-4, reads DVKVTQSSRYLVKRTGEKVFLECVQDMDHENMFWYRQDPGLGLRLIYFSYDVKMKEKGDIPEGYSVSREKKERFSLILESASTNQTSMYLCASSGTGGVKNIQYFGAGTRLSVL.

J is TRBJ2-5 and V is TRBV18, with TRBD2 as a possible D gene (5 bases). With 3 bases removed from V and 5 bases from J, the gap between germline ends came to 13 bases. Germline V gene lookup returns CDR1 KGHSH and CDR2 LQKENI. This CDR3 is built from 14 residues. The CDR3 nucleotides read TGTGCCAGCTCACCTAGGACTGACGGGGAGACCCAGTACTTC. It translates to CASSPRTDGETQYF. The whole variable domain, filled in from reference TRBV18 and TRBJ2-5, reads NAGVMQNPRHLVRRRGQEARLRCSPMKGHSHVYWYRQLPEEGLKFMVYLQKENIIDESGMPKERFSAEFPKEGPSILRIQQVVRGDSAAYFCASSPRTDGETQYFGPGTRLLVL.

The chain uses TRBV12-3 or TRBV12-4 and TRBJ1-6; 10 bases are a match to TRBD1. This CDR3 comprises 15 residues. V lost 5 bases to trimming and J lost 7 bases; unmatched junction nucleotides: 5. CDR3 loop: CASSPRDRGNSPLHF. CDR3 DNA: TGTGCCAGCAGTCCCCGGGACAGGGGAAATTCACCCCTCCACTTT.

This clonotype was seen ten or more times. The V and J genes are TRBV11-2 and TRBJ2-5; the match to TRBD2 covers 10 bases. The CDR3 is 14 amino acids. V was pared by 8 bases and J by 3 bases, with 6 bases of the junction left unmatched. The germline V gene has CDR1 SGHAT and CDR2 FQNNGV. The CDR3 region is CASSPGLAKETQYF. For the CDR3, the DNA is TGTGCCAGCTCGCCGGGACTAGCGAAAGAGACCCAGTACTTC.

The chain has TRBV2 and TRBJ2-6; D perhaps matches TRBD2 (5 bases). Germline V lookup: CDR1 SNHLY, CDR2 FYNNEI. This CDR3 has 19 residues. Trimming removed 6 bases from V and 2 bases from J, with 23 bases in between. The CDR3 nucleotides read TGTGCCAGCAGGCAGTCGCGGGTCCACCTAACACCTGGGGCCAACGTCCTGACTTTC. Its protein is CASRQSRVHLTPGANVLTF. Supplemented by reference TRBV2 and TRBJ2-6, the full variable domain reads EPEVTQTPSHQVTQMGQEVILRCVPISNHLYFYWYRQILGQKVEFLVSFYNNEISEKSEIFDDQFSVERPDGSNFTLKIRSTKLEDSAMYFCASRQSRVHLTPGANVLTFGAGSRLTVL.

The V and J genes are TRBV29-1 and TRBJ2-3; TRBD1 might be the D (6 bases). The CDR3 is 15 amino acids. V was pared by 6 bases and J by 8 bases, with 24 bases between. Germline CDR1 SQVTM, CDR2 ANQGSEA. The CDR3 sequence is CSVGWAGDTGSTQYF. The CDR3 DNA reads TGCAGCGTAGGCTGGGCAGGGGATACAGGAAGTACGCAGTATTTT.

DNA of the CDR3: TGTGCCAGCAGCCTCCGGCGACAGGGGGCGAACAACGAGCAGTACTTC. This codes for CASSLRRQGANNEQYF. The rearrangement links TRBV11-1 to TRBJ2-7; 10 bases agree with TRBD1. Per the germline V gene, CDR1 is SGHAT and CDR2 is FQDESV (reference sequence). CDR3 length: 16 amino acids. V trimming: 5 bases; J trimming: 5 bases; junction bases outside the gene matches: 12.

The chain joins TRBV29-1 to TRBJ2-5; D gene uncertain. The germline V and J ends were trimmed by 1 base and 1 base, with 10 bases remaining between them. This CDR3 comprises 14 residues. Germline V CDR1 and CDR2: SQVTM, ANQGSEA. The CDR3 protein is CSVEAAAVQETQYF. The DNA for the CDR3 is TGCAGCGTTGAAGCTGCGGCAGTCCAAGAGACCCAGTACTTC.

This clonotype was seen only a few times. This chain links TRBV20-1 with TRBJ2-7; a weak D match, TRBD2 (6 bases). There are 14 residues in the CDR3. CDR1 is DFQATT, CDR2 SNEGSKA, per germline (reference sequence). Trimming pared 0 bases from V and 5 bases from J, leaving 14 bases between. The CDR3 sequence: CSAREHGSKHEQYF. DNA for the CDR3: TGCAGTGCTAGAGAACACGGGAGTAAACACGAGCAGTACTTC.

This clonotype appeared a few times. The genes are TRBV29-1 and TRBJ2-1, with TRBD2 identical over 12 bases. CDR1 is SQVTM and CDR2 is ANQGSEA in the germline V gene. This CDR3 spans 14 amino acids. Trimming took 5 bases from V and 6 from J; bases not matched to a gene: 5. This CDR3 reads CSVFLAGGGNEQFF. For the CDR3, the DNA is TGCAGCGTTTTTCTAGCGGGAGGGGGCAATGAGCAGTTCTTC.